This paragraph covers one T cell receptor beta chain sequence. Its antigen is not identified. The data are from a study of cytomegalovirus exposure and HLA in healthy donors. General observations from the study: Most CMV-associated TCR beta chains were later found to appear HLA-restricted. Reportedly, TCR beta sequences accurately predicted HLA-A and HLA-B alleles in most subjects. Confirmation in vitro established that a few CMV-associated chains were specific for CMV antigens. Investigators reported around 150 TCR beta chains as tied to cytomegalovirus.

Use of 60 Vbeta and 13 Jbeta primers characterized the PCR. Assay: immunoSEQ multiplex PCR; the TCRdb copy retains only in-frame clones and omits some. The sample yields about 120,000 clones, over 75% seen once. After removal of 2 bases from V and 0 bases from J, the junction contained 2 bases not matched to a gene. Looked up from germline, CDR1 is SGDLS and CDR2 is YYNGEE. CDR3 length: 16 amino acids. This clonotype originated in a woman aged 18-29 years in good health and CMV-seronegative. The material sequenced was PBMCs. This rearrangement joins TRBV9 to TRBJ1-4, with 9 bases that match TRBD1. DNA for the CDR3: TGTGCCAGCAGCGTGGACAGGGGTTCAACTAATGAAAAACTGTTTTTT. Its protein product is CASSVDRGSTNEKLFF. The variable domain in full, completed from reference TRBV9 and TRBJ1-4, reads DSGVTQTPKHLITATGQRVTLRCSPRSGDLSVYWYQQSLDQGLQFLIQYYNGEERAKGNILERFSAQQFPDLHSELNLSSLELGDSALYFCASSVDRGSTNEKLFFGSGTQLSVL.